The source of this TCR beta chain is a study of cytomegalovirus exposure and HLA in healthy donors. Study-wide points: In presence/absence analyses, roughly uniform sequencing depth across donors was assumed.

A multiplex PCR was run with 60 Vbeta primers and 13 Jbeta primers. Data came from immunoSEQ multiplex PCR; TCRdb stores just in-frame clones and leaves some out. The table includes tens of thousands of clones, more than 60% detected once. About this clone itself: The antigen is undetermined.

Sequenced sample: PBMCs. The sequence derives from a man younger than 35 in good health and CMV-seropositive.

The DNA for the CDR3 is TGCAGCGTTGTCAGGACTAGCGGGAGCTACGAGCAGTACTTC. This encodes CSVVRTSGSYEQYF. This chain joins TRBV29-1 and TRBJ2-7; 13 nucleotides match TRBD2. Germline-derived CDR1 and CDR2 are SQVTM and ANQGSEA. Trimming cost V 4 bases and J 3 bases; bases outside gene matches: 3. The CDR3 runs to 14 residues.